These 3 T cell receptor beta chains were all obtained from the same sample, sequenced in a study of blood T cell repertoires in COVID-19. TCRdb's copy holds only in-frame clones and misses some; the assay was immunoSEQ multiplex PCR. The table has about 170,000 clones, about four fifths seen once. The sample comprised peripheral blood. Receptors originate from a woman older than 75 with COVID-19, enrolled during active disease.

The sample holds one count of this clone. This chain links TRBV7-9 with TRBJ1-1, with 11 bases lining up with TRBD1. The CDR3 loop spans 14 amino acids. Germline CDR1 and CDR2: SEHNR and FQNEAQ (reference sequence). V dropped 5 bases and J dropped 4; count of bases not matched to a gene: 3. CDR3 residues: CASSPGTGGTEAFF. In DNA form, the CDR3 reads TGTGCCAGCAGCCCCGGGACAGGGGGCACTGAAGCTTTCTTT. Together with reference TRBV7-9 and TRBJ1-1, the CDR3 gives the full variable domain: DTGVSQNPRHKITKRGQNVTFRCDPISEHNRLYWYRQTLGQGPEFLTYFQNEAQLEKSRLLSDRFSAERPKGSFSTLEIQRTEQGDSAMYLCASSPGTGGTEAFFGQGTRLTVV.

The chain carries TRBV11-2 and TRBJ2-2, with 10 nucleotides matching TRBD2. Unmatched junction bases numbered 11, after V lost 3 bases and J lost 7 bases. Germline values: CDR1 SGHAT, CDR2 FQNNGV. The CDR3 is made up of 17 amino acids. CDR3 bases: TGTGCCAGCAGCTTCCGTCGAGCGGGGGGGCTGGTCGGGGAGCTGTTTTTT. This sequence encodes CASSFRRAGGLVGELFF.

V gene TRBV5-1 combines with J gene TRBJ2-3, with no clear D. This CDR3 spans 15 amino acids. Per the germline V gene, CDR1 is SGHRS and CDR2 is YFSETQ. The ends were cut back, 1 base at V and 1 base at J, with 10 bases in the middle. CDR3 coding DNA: TGCGCCAGCAGCTTGAAACTGTCTGGCACAGATACGCAGTATTTT. Translating gives CASSLKLSGTDTQYF.